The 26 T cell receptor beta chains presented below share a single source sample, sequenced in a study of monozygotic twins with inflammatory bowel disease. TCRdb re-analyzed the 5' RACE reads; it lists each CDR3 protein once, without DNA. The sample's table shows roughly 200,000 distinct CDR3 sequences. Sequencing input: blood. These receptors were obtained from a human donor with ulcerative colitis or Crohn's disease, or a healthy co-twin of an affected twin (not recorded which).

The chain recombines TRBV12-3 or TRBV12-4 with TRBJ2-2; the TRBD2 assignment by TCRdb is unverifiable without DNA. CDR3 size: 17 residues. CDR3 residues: CASSLLWRAGNTGELFF.

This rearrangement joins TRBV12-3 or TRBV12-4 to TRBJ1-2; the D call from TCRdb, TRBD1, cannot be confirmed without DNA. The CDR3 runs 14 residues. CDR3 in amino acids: CASSLGQGGNGYTF.

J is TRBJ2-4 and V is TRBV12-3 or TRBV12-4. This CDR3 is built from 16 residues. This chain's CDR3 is CASSFHSSSPQNIQYF.

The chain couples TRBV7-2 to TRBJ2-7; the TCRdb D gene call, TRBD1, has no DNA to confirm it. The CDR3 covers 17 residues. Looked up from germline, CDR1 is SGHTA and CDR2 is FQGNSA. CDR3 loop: CASSPRTALMSSYEQYF.

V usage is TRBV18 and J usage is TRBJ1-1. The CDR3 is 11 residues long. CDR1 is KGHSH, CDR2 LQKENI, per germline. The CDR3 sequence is CASSPDTGAFF.

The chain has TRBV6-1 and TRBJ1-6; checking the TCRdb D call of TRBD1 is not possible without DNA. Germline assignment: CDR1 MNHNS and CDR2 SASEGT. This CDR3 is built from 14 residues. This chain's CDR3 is CASSGDRMYSPLHF.

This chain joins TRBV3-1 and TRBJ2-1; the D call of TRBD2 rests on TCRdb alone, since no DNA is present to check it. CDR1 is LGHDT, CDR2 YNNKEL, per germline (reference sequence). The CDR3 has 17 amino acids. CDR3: CASSQPKSGGAGNEQFF.

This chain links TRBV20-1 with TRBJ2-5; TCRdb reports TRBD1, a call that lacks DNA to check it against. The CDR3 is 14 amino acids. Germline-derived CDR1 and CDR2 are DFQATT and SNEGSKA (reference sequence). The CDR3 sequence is CSARDGTVQETQYF.

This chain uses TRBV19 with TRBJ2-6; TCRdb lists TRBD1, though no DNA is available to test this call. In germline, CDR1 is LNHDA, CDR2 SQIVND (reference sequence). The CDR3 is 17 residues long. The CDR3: CASSIPGRPSGANVLTF.

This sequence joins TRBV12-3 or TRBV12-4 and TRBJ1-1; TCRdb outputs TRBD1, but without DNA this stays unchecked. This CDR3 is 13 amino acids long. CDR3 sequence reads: CASSQRQGRGAFF.

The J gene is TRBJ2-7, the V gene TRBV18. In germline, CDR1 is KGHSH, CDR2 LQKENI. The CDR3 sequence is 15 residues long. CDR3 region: CASSTSNGGSYEQYF.

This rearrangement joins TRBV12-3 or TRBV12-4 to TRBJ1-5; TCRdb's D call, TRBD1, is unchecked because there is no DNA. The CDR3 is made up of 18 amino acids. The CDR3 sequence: CASSSAGTGRFGNQPQHF.

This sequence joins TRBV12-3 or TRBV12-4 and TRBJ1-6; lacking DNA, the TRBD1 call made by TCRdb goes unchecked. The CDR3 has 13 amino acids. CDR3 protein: CASSFLRGSPLHF.

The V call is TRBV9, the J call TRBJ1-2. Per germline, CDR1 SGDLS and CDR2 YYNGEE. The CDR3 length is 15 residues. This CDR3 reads CASSALEYSNYGYTF.

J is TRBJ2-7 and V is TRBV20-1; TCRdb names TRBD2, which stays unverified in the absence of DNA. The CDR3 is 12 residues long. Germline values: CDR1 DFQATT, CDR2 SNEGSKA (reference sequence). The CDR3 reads CSAARGGSEQYF.

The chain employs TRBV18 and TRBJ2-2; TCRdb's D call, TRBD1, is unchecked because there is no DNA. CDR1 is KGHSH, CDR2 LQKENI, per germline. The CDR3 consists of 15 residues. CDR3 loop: CASSPGTLKPRELFF.

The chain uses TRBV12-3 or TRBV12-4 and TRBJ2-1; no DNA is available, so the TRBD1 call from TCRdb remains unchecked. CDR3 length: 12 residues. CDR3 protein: CASSLGNRVRFF.

This CDR3 reads CASSGTGVLGANVLTF. This sequence joins TRBV12-3 or TRBV12-4 and TRBJ2-6; lacking DNA, the TRBD1 call made by TCRdb goes unchecked. This CDR3 contains 16 residues.

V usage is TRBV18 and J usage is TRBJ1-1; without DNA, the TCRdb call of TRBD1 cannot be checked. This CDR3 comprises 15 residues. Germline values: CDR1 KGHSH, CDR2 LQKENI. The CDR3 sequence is CASSPNLGANTEAFF.

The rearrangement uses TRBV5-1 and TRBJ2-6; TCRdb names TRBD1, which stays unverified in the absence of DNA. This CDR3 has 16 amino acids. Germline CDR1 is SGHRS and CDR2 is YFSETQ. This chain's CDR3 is CASSLVVRVGANVLTF.

Here the CDR3 reads CASSLGPRFQSIGTEAFF. The chain carries TRBV5-1 and TRBJ1-1. Looked up from germline, CDR1 is SGHRS and CDR2 is YFSETQ. The CDR3 spans 18 residues. Full variable domain (remainder filled in from reference TRBV5-1 and TRBJ1-1): KAGVTQTPRYLIKTRGQQVTLSCSPISGHRSVSWYQQTPGQGLQFLFEYFSETQRNKGNFPGRFSGRQFSNSRSEMNVSTLELGDSALYLCASSLGPRFQSIGTEAFFGQGTRLTVV.

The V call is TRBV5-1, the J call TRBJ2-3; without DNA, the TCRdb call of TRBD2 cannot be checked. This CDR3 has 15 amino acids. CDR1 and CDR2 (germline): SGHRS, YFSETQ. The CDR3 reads CASSLGTSGTDTQYF. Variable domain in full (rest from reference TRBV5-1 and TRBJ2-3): KAGVTQTPRYLIKTRGQQVTLSCSPISGHRSVSWYQQTPGQGLQFLFEYFSETQRNKGNFPGRFSGRQFSNSRSEMNVSTLELGDSALYLCASSLGTSGTDTQYFGPGTRLTVL.

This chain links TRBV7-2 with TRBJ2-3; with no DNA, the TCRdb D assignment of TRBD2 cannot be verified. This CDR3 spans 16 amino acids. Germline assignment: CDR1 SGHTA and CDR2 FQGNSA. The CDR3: CASSLAGTSGTDTQYF. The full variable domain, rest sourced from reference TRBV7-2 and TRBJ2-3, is GAGVSQSPSNKVTEKGKDVELRCDPISGHTALYWYRQSLGQGLEFLIYFQGNSAPDKSGLPSDRFSAERTGGSVSTLTIQRTQQEDSAVYLCASSLAGTSGTDTQYFGPGTRLTVL.

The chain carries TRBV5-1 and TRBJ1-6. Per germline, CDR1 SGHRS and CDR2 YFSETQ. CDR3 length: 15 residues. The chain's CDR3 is CASSLGTGAGSPLHF.

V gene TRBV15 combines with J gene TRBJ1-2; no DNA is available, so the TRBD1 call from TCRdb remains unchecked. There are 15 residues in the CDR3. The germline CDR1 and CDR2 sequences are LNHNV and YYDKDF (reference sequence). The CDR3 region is CATSPTAGVVYGYTF.

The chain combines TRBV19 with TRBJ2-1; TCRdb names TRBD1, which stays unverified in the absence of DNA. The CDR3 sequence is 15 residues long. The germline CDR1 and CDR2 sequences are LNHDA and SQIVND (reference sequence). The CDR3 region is CASSSWTGSYNEQFF. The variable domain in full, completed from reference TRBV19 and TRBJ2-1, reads DGGITQSPKYLFRKEGQNVTLSCEQNLNHDAMYWYRQDPGQGLRLIYYSQIVNDFQKGDIAEGYSVSREKKESFPLTVTSAQKNPTAFYLCASSSWTGSYNEQFFGPGTRLTVL.